What follows describes a single T cell receptor beta chain. Its antigen is undetermined. The sample comes from a study of cytomegalovirus exposure and HLA in healthy donors. As for the study in general: An analysis done earlier identified 120 million or so unique TCR beta sequences from approximately 170 million T cells. As released early, the data held roughly 85 million unique TCRs from HLA-typed donors.

Trimming took 1 base from V and 4 from J; bases not matched to a gene: 10. The CDR3 has 17 residues. Looked up from germline, CDR1 is SGHDT and CDR2 is YYEEEE. Study findings and constraints: Several of the most significant clusters appeared, in a later analysis, to be linked to common viral pathogens. The authors enumerated 180 or so TCR beta chains as linked to cytomegalovirus.

PCR amplification relied on 60 Vbeta primers (plus 13 Jbeta primers). TCRdb keeps only in-frame clones here, not all; method: immunoSEQ multiplex PCR. The repertoire has roughly 130,000 clones, 55% to 75% of them found once; the top ten carry 2.9%. The sequence came from a human donor in good health. Sequenced sample: PBMCs. V is TRBV5-6 and J is TRBJ1-4; 7 nucleotides align to TRBD1. CDR3 sequence reads: CASSLRTGTAINEKLFF. DNA for the CDR3: TGTGCCAGCAGCTTGAGGACCGGGACAGCAATTAATGAAAAACTGTTTTTT.